This passage covers 8 T cell receptor beta chains from one sample sequenced in a study of OX40 agonist ivuxolimab in advanced cancers. Libraries were prepared by immunoSEQ multiplex PCR; TCRdb keeps only in-frame clonotypes and omits some of them. The sample gives some 60,000 clones, 91% of which show up once; more than 13% is in the top ten. This sample comprised CD4+ or CD8+ T cells sorted from blood, obtained in a trial of the OX40 agonist ivuxolimab. The receptors originated from an adult with an advanced solid tumor such as melanoma, head and neck, liver or kidney cancer.

This chain links TRBV7-8 with TRBJ1-4, with D perhaps matching TRBD1 (5 bases). CDR1 is SGHVS, CDR2 FQNEAQ, per germline. The V end was cut by 3 bases, the J end by 5 bases, with 13 bases between. There are 15 residues in the CDR3. The DNA of the CDR3 is TGTGCCAGCAGCTTCAGCGGGGGGAAGAATGAAAAACTGTTTTTT. This gives the protein CASSFSGGKNEKLFF.

V is TRBV7-3 and J is TRBJ2-1, with 8 bases lining up with TRBD2. Germline lookup yields CDR1 SGHTA and CDR2 FQGTGA. The length of the CDR3 is 15 residues. With V trimmed by 5 bases and J by 8 bases, 11 bases remained unmatched. DNA for the CDR3: TGTGCCAGCAGCCAGCGGGAGTCGGGTCTCGATGAGCAGTTCTTC. The encoded protein is CASSQRESGLDEQFF.

The chain links TRBV18 to TRBJ2-5; TRBD1 or TRBD2 may be the D gene (5 bases each). The CDR3 sequence is 13 residues long. Trimming removed 5 bases from V and 4 bases from J, with 11 bases in between. Germline V CDR1 and CDR2: KGHSH, LQKENI. The CDR3 region is CASSEQRGETQYF. The CDR3 region has the DNA TGTGCCAGCTCAGAACAGAGGGGAGAGACCCAGTACTTC.

V is TRBV5-4 and J is TRBJ2-5; 7 nucleotides match TRBD1. The CDR3 is made up of 16 amino acids. After removal of 0 bases from V and 7 bases from J, the junction contained 12 bases not matched to a gene. CDR1 and CDR2 (germline): SGHNT, YYREEE (reference sequence). The CDR3 protein is CASSLATGTVHGTQYF. The CDR3 region has the DNA TGTGCCAGCAGCTTGGCCACCGGGACAGTTCACGGGACCCAGTACTTC.

The rearrangement joins TRBV6-6 to TRBJ1-1; tentatively, D is TRBD1 (5 bases). CDR1 is MNHNY, CDR2 SVGAGI, per germline (reference sequence). The CDR3 has 15 amino acids. V lost 0 bases, J lost 4 bases, and 12 bases lay in between. CDR3 sequence (DNA): TGTGCCAGCAGTTACTCGCGGCAGGGCTCCACTGAAGCTTTCTTT. Its protein product is CASSYSRQGSTEAFF.

The chain couples TRBV7-2 to TRBJ1-5, with D unresolved. The ends were cut back, 1 base at V and 2 bases at J, with 9 bases in the middle. Germline CDR1 and CDR2: SGHTA and FQGNSA. This CDR3 is built from 15 residues. The CDR3 coding sequence is TGTGCCAGCAGCTTAGGGGGTATCCGCAATCAGCCCCAGCATTTT. Protein product: CASSLGGIRNQPQHF.

The chain is built from TRBV5-1 and TRBJ2-7; 7 positions agree with TRBD1. Trimming removed 0 bases from V and 9 bases from J; junction bases left unmatched: 12. CDR1 and CDR2 (germline): SGHRS, YFSETQ. The CDR3 runs to 15 residues. In DNA form, the CDR3 reads TGCGCCAGCAGCTTGGCCGAGACAGGGTCCCCGTCGCAGTACTTC. Translated, it gives CASSLAETGSPSQYF.

The rearrangement joins TRBV6-6 to TRBJ1-3; 7 bases align to TRBD1. Losses at the gene ends were 10 bases for V and 4 bases for J; bases not matched to a gene: 13. The CDR3 spans 15 residues. CDR1 and CDR2 from the germline V gene are MNHNY and SVGAGI (reference sequence). The CDR3 region has the DNA TGTGCCACCGCAGGGAGACAGGGCTTCGGAAACACCATATATTTT. The encoded protein is CATAGRQGFGNTIYF.